This T cell receptor beta chain was recorded in a study of T cell repertoires in cytomegalovirus infection. Per the germline V gene, CDR1 is WSHSY and CDR2 is SAAADI. Trimming stripped 0 bases from V and 0 bases from J, with 9 bases between. This CDR3 has 16 residues. TCRdb ran MiXCR on the reads and lists one entry per CDR3 protein. The sample shows fewer than 550,000 distinct CDR3 sequences, 26% of them seen only once. The source is a human donor in good health (CMV status not recorded). Some clones in this sample may be carry-over from other donors' samples. This sequence joins TRBV10-2 and TRBJ2-1, with a possible D match to TRBD2 (6 bases). Sequenced material: PBMCs. DNA of the CDR3: TGCGCCAGCAGTGAGTCACCGACTAGCTCCTACAATGAGCAGTTCTTC. This translates into CASSESPTSSYNEQFF.